These T cell receptor beta chains were read from a single sample in a study of T cell changes during pregnancy in multiple sclerosis. The repertoire was sequenced with immunoSEQ multiplex PCR; TCRdb's copy has only in-frame clones and lacks some. This sample has 95,000 to 110,000 clones, with approximately 90% found just once. The specimen was peripheral blood, collected in the third trimester of pregnancy. The receptors were sampled from a female donor in good health, enrolled as a control in a pregnancy study. CDR3s include the opening cysteine and the closing phenylalanine or tryptophan. The order of the fields is V gene, D gene, clone size, J gene, CDR3 DNA, CDR3 protein. The D gene is left open where the match is weak. The size of a clone is reported for some rows only, either as once, few or many, or as a class for expanded clones.

>TRBV4-1|TRBD1|once|TRBJ1-2
TGCGCCAGCAGCCAAGATGGGGGACAGACAATCTATGGCTACACCTTC
CASSQDGGQTIYGYTF
>TRBV12-5|TRBD1|.|TRBJ1-2
TGTGCTAGTGGTTTACCACAGGGGGGGCGCGGCTACACCTTC
CASGLPQGGRGYTF
>TRBV11-2|.|.|TRBJ2-7
TGTGCCAGCAGCCCCCGCCGAGGCAGCTACGAGCAGTACTTC
CASSPRRGSYEQYF
>TRBV7-2|.|.|TRBJ1-2
TGTGCCAGCAGGATCGGACAAATCTATGGCTACACCTTC
CASRIGQIYGYTF
>TRBV18|.|.|TRBJ1-2
TGTGCCAGCTCACCACCGGGCACAGGTTTAACCTATGGCTACACCTTC
CASSPPGTGLTYGYTF
>TRBV6-5|TRBD1|.|TRBJ2-7
TGTGCCAGCAGCCGGGACAGGGGCCACGAGCAGTACTTC
CASSRDRGHEQYF
>TRBV5-1|.|once|TRBJ2-2
TGCGCCAGCAGCTTGGAGGCAGGGGCCGGCACCGGGGAGCTGTTTTTT
CASSLEAGAGTGELFF
>TRBV27|TRBD1|.|TRBJ1-2
TGTGCCAGCAGTTTTTCTACAGGGGACTATGGCTACACCTTC
CASSFSTGDYGYTF
>TRBV7-3|TRBD1|.|TRBJ2-1
TGTGCCAGCAGCTACAGGGGTTTATCGGACAATGAGCAGTTCTTC
CASSYRGLSDNEQFF
>TRBV21-1|.|.|TRBJ1-2
TGTGCCAGCAGGCGCAGGATCTACACCTTC
CASRRRIYTF
>TRBV4-3|.|.|TRBJ2-1
TGCGCCAGCAGCCAAGGTATGGGGGGCAATGAGCAGTTCTTC
CASSQGMGGNEQFF
>TRBV7-3|.|.|TRBJ1-2
TGTGCCAGCAGTCCAGGGGATACGGCTGGCTACACCTTC
CASSPGDTAGYTF
>TRBV27|.|.|TRBJ2-5
TGTGCCAGCAGTCGCACCCTACGTGAGACCCAGTACTTC
CASSRTLRETQYF
>TRBV4-1|.|.|TRBJ2-1
TGCGCCAGCAGACAGGTGGGTTCCAATGAGCAGTTCTTC
CASRQVGSNEQFF
>TRBV9|.|.|TRBJ1-1
TGTGCCAGCAGCGTAGGATCAGGGTCTACAGAAGCTTTCTTT
CASSVGSGSTEAFF
>TRBV6-1|TRBD2|.|TRBJ2-1
TGTGCCAGCCGACGACTAGCGGGGGGTGGGAATGAGCAGTTCTTC
CASRRLAGGGNEQFF
>TRBV19|TRBD2|.|TRBJ2-1
TGTGCCAGTAATAGACTAGCGGGGGGGGAGCAGTTCTTC
CASNRLAGGEQFF
>TRBV27|TRBD1|.|TRBJ2-7
TGTGCCAGCAGTTTCCCCCTCGTCCGATCCGGGACAGGTCAATACGAGCAGTACTTC
CASSFPLVRSGTGQYEQYF
>TRBV6-6|.|.|TRBJ1-1
TGTGCCAGCAGTTACTCGCGGGGAATGAACACTGAAGCTTTCTTT
CASSYSRGMNTEAFF
>TRBV19|.|.|TRBJ1-5
TGTGCCAGTAGTGTACCTCTACAGGGTTGGCAGCCCCAGCATTTT
CASSVPLQGWQPQHF
>TRBV6-5|TRBD1|.|TRBJ1-2
TGTGCCAGCGGTGGACAGGGGGCGTGGGGCTACACCTTC
CASGGQGAWGYTF
>TRBV9|TRBD1|.|TRBJ2-4
TGTGCCAGCAGCGCGGACAGGGCAGACATTCAGTACTTC
CASSADRADIQYF
>TRBV11-3|TRBD1|.|TRBJ2-3
TGTGCCAGCAGCCGAAAGTTGGACAGGGGGCCGGGGGTGTGCGATACGCAGTATTTT
CASSRKLDRGPGVCDTQYF
>TRBV9|.|.|TRBJ1-1
TGTGCCAGCAGCGCGAACCGGGACACCTGGGAAACTGAAGCTTTCTTT
CASSANRDTWETEAFF
>TRBV7-9|.|.|TRBJ1-2
TGTGCCAGCAGCTTAGTCGGGGATTTGGGCTACACCTTC
CASSLVGDLGYTF
>TRBV28|TRBD1|.|TRBJ1-1
TGTGCCAGCAGGTCCTCTTACAGGGGACTGAACACTGAAGCTTTCTTT
CASRSSYRGLNTEAFF
>TRBV9|TRBD1|.|TRBJ2-3
TGTGCCAGCAGCGTAGTTAGTAGGATGGCAGGGGGAACGACAGATACGCAGTATTTT
CASSVVSRMAGGTTDTQYF
>TRBV11-3|TRBD1|.|TRBJ2-2
TGTGCCAGCAGCTTAGGGGACAGGGTCAGCGGGGAGCTGTTTTTT
CASSLGDRVSGELFF
>TRBV5-4|.|.|TRBJ2-2
TGTGCCAGCAGCTTGGGCCAGACTAACACCGGGGAGCTGTTTTTT
CASSLGQTNTGELFF
>TRBV7-2|.|.|TRBJ1-2
TGTGCCAGCAGCTCTCTCCACGGCGGCCCCTATGGCTACACCTTC
CASSSLHGGPYGYTF
>TRBV6-5|.|once|TRBJ2-2
TGTGCCAGCAGATCGCAGGGGGGTATCACCGGGGAGCTGTTTTTT
CASRSQGGITGELFF
>TRBV5-1|.|.|TRBJ2-5
TGCGCCAGCAGCTTAGTGGGGGGGCCGATAGGAGAGACCCAGTACTTC
CASSLVGGPIGETQYF
>TRBV7-9|TRBD2|.|TRBJ2-7
TGTGCCAGCAGCTTAGGAGGGACTAGCGGGGTTAACTCCTACGAGCAGTACTTC
CASSLGGTSGVNSYEQYF
>TRBV7-6|.|.|TRBJ2-3
TGTGCCAGCAGCAAAAACGGTGGTTACACAGATACGCAGTATTTT
CASSKNGGYTDTQYF
>TRBV18|.|.|TRBJ2-1
TGTGCCAGCTCGTCAGGGGCAACTAACAATGAGCAGTTCTTC
CASSSGATNNEQFF
>TRBV6-5|TRBD2|.|TRBJ2-3
TGTGCCAGCAGTTACGGGCGGGGGGGAATCACAGATACGCAGTATTTT
CASSYGRGGITDTQYF
>TRBV30|.|.|TRBJ1-4
TGTGCCTGGAGTGTCAACAGTAATGAAAAACTGTTTTTT
CAWSVNSNEKLFF
>TRBV18|TRBD1|.|TRBJ1-5
TGTGCCAGCTCACCCTTTCAGGGGGCCGATCAGCCCCAGCATTTT
CASSPFQGADQPQHF
>TRBV7-2|.|.|TRBJ1-3
TGTGCCAGCAGCCCCTATTCTGGCTCTGGAAACACCATATATTTT
CASSPYSGSGNTIYF
>TRBV5-1|.|.|TRBJ2-7
TGCGCCAGCAGCTTGGGGGCAGGGTCCTACGAGCAGTACTTC
CASSLGAGSYEQYF
>TRBV5-6|TRBD1|.|TRBJ2-5
TGTGCCAGCAGCTTGCTAGCAGGGGGTCCCCAAGAGACCCAGTACTTC
CASSLLAGGPQETQYF
>TRBV4-3|.|.|TRBJ2-7
TGCGCCAGCAGCCAAGAATCTAGCTTCGACGAGCAGTACTTC
CASSQESSFDEQYF